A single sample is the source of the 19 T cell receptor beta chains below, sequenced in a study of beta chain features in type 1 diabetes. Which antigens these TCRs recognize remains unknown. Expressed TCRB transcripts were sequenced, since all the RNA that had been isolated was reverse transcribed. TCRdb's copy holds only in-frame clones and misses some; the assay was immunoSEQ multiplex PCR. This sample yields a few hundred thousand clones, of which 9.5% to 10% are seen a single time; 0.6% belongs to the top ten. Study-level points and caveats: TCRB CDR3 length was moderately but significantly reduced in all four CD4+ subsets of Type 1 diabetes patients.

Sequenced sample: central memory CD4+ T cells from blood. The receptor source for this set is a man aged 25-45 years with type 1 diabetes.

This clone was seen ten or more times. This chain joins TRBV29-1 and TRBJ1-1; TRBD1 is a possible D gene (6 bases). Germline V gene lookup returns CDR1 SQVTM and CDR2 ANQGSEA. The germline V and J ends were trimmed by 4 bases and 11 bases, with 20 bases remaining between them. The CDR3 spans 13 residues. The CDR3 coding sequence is TGCAGCGTTGCAATATTTGACAGGAATCGTGCTTTCTTT. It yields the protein CSVAIFDRNRAFF.

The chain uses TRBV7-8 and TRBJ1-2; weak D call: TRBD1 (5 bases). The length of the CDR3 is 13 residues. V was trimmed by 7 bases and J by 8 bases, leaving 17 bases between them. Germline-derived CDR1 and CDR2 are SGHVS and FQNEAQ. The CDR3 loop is CASTRQLDQGYTF. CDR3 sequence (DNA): TGTGCCAGCACCCGACAGTTAGATCAGGGCTACACCTTC.

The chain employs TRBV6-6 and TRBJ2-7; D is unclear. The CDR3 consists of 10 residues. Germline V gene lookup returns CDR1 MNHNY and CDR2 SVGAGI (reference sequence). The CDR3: CASGIYEQYF. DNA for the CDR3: TGTGCTTCGGGCATCTACGAGCAGTACTTC.

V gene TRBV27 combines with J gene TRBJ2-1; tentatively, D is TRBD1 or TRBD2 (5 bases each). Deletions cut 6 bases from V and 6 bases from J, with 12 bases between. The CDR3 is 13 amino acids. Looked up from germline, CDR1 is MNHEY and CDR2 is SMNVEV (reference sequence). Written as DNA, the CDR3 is TGTGCCAGCAGCAAGCCGGGACGCAATGAGCAGTTCTTC. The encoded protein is CASSKPGRNEQFF.

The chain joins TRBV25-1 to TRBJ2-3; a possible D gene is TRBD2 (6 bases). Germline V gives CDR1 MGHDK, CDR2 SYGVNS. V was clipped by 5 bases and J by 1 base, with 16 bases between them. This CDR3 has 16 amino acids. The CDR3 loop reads CASSNPGDTRTDTQYF. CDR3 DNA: TGTGCCAGCAGTAACCCGGGAGACACCCGCACAGATACGCAGTATTTT.

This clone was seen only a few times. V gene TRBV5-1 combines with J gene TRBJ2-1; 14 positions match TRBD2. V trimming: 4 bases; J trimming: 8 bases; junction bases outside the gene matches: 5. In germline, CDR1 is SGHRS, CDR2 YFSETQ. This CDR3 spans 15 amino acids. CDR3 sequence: CASSQGLAGVDEQFF. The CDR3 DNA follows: TGCGCCAGCAGCCAGGGACTAGCGGGAGTCGATGAGCAGTTCTTC.

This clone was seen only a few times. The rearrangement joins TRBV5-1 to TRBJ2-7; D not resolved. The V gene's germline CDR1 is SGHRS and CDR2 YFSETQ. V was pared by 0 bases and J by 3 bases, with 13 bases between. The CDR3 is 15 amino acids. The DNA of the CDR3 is TGCGCCAGCAGCTTGGCCGAGGTGGGTTTCTACGAGCAGTACTTC. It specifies CASSLAEVGFYEQYF.

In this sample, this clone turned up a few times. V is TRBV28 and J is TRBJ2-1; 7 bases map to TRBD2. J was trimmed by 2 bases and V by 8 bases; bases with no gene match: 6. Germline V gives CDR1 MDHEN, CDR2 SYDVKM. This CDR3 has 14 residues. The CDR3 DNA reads TGTGCCAGCGCGGGAGTAAACACCTACAATGAGCAGTTCTTC. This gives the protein CASAGVNTYNEQFF.

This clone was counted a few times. CDR3 region: CASINLSGGEQYF. DNA for the CDR3: TGTGCCAGCATAAACCTTTCGGGGGGCGAGCAGTACTTC. The chain uses TRBV28 and TRBJ2-7; 7 nucleotides align to TRBD2. The CDR3 spans 13 residues. The V segment lost 7 bases and the J segment 6 bases; nucleotides outside the gene matches: 9. The germline V gene encodes CDR1 MDHEN and CDR2 SYDVKM.

The CDR3: CASSPAPTDTQYF. CDR3 nucleotides: TGTGCCAGCAGCCCGGCCCCCACAGATACGCAGTATTTT. This rearrangement joins TRBV7-9 to TRBJ2-3; no reliable D call. There are 13 residues in the CDR3. Between the trimmed V and J ends, which lost 5 bases and 2 bases, there was a span of 8 bases. The V gene's germline CDR1 is SEHNR and CDR2 FQNEAQ (reference sequence).

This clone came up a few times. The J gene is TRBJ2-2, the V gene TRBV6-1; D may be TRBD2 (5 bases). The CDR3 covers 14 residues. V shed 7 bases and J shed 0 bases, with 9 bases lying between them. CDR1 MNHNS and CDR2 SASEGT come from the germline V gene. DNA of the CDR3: TGTGCCAGCATTCAGAGGGCGAACACCGGGGAGCTGTTTTTT. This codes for CASIQRANTGELFF.

In DNA form, the CDR3 reads TGTGCCAGCAGTTTATCGAAGGGGTCGTATGGCTACACCTTC. Translated, it gives CASSLSKGSYGYTF. The chain uses TRBV27 and TRBJ1-2, with a possible D match to TRBD1 (5 bases). V lost 0 bases and J lost 5, with 10 bases in between. The CDR3 loop spans 14 amino acids. Germline CDR1 and CDR2: MNHEY and SMNVEV (reference sequence).

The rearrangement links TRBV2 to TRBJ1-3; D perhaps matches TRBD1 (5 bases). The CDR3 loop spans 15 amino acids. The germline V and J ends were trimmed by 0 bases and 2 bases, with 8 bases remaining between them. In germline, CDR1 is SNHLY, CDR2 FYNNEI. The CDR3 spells CASSEARGAGNTIYF. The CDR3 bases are TGTGCCAGCAGTGAAGCACGGGGGGCTGGAAACACCATATATTTT.

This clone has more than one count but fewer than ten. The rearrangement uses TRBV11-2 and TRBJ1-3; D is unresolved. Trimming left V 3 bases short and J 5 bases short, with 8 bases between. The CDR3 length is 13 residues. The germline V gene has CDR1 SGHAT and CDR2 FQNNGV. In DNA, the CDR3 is TGTGCCAGCAGCTTTGGGTCGAGAAACACCATATATTTT. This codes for CASSFGSRNTIYF.

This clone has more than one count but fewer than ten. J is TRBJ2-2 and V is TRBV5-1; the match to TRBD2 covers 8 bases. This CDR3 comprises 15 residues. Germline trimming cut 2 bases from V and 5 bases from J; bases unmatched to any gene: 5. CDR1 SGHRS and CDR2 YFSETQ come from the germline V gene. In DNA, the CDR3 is TGCGCCAGCAGCTTAGCGGGAGTGGTAACCGGGGAGCTGTTTTTT. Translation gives CASSLAGVVTGELFF.

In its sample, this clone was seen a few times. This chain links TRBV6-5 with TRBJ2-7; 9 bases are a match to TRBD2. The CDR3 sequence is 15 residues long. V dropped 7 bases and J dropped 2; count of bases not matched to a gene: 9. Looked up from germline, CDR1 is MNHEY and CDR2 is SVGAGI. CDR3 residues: CASIRSTSGAYEQYF. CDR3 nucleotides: TGTGCCAGCATACGATCGACTAGCGGAGCCTACGAGCAGTACTTC.

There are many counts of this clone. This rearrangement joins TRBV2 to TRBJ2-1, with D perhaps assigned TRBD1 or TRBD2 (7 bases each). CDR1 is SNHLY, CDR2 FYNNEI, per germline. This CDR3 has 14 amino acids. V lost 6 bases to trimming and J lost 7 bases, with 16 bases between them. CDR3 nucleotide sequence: TGTGCCAGCAGGGTGGGAGGGGGCTGGAATGAGCAGTTCTTC. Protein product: CASRVGGGWNEQFF.

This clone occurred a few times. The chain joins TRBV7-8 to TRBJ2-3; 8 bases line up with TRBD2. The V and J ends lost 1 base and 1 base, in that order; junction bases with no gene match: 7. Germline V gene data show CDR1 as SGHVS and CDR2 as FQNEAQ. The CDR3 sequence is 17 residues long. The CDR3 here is CASSLGGAGEGTDTQYF. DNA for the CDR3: TGTGCCAGCAGCTTAGGGGGAGCGGGAGAGGGCACAGATACGCAGTATTTT.

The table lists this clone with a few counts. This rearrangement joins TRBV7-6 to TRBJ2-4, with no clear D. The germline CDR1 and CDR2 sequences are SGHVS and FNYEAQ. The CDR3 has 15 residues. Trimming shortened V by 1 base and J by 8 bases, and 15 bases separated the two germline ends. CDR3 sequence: CASSLGGSLSYIQYF. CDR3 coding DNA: TGTGCCAGCAGCTTAGGAGGATCCTTGAGTTACATTCAGTACTTC.